The clone carrying this T cell receptor (beta chain) was seen ten or more times. The target antigen is unknown. This sample is part of a study of early T cells in non-severe SARS-CoV-2 infection. About the study: Sequencing input comprised bulk RNA from unsorted whole blood; chain pairing was not available. General study points: Lookups in VDJdb leaned toward anti-spike CD8 responses and missed private and CD4 specificities.

V lost 1 base to trimming and J lost 0 bases, with 15 bases between them. Germline-derived CDR1 and CDR2 are LGHNA and YSLEER. This CDR3 spans 17 amino acids. Unique molecular identifiers (one per individual cDNA molecule) were attached. Via MiXCR, TCRdb re-called the 5' RACE reads, giving one row per CDR3 protein. The sample shows under 35,000 distinct CDR3 sequences, around 5% of them seen only once. This TCR came from an adult who was a healthcare worker with PCR-confirmed SARS-CoV-2 infection or an uninfected control (not recorded which). The chain combines TRBV4-3 with TRBJ1-1; D may be TRBD1 (6 bases). The source material was whole blood. CDR3 DNA: TGCGCCAGCAGCCAAGGGGCCCCGGGACAACTGAACACTGAAGCTTTCTTT. Amino acid sequence: CASSQGAPGQLNTEAFF.